This T cell receptor (beta chain) came from a study of CD8+ T cells in alopecia areata. Treatment denoted: oral pan-JAK inhibitor, 5-10 mg twice daily. Following RNA extraction, reverse transcription yielded cDNA that acted as the sequencing template. Assay used: immunoSEQ multiplex PCR; TCRdb lists only in-frame clones, some missing. The sample yields about 210,000 clones, over 60% seen once. The study's findings and limits: Lesional tissue from the scalp (especially in alopecia totalis/universalis) showed higher clonality than normal scalp.

As regards this clone: As yet, its antigen is unknown.

The starting material was CD4+ T cells sorted from blood, obtained at week 4, from a patient treated with tofacitinib. The clonotype was recovered from a human donor with alopecia areata.

The CDR3, as DNA: TGTGCCTGGAGACAAGCTTTCTTT. Its translation: CAWRQAFF. The chain recombines TRBV30 with TRBJ1-1; D is unresolved. V was shortened by 3 bases and J by 9 bases, with 2 bases between the two germline ends. Germline CDR1 and CDR2: GTSNPN and SVGIG (reference sequence). The CDR3 is 8 amino acids.